One TCR beta chain is described in this entry. The antigen remains undetermined. The same CDR3 also results from other DNA sequences found in this sample. The data are from a study of radiation and T cells in renal cell carcinoma. General observations from the study: In blood, top tumor clones expanded by 2 weeks, shrinking by 4.

Time point described: blood 4 weeks post-SBRT, at nephrectomy. As to treatment: 15 Gy SBRT to primary tumor, nephrectomy 4 weeks later. Nephrectomy followed 15 Gy stereotactic body radiation by 4 weeks. This CDR3 comprises 11 residues. Between the trimmed V and J ends, which lost 3 bases and 5 bases, there was a span of 4 bases. Germline assignment: CDR1 MNHEY and CDR2 SVGAGI. Here immunoSEQ multiplex PCR was the method, and the copy in TCRdb shows in-frame clones only, minus some. Of over 120,000 clones detected, approximately 86% appear once; the ten largest clones hold 15% to 20%. The sequencing here drew on blood, taken from a patient whose treatment included radiotherapy and nephrectomy. The sequence derives from a woman in her forties or fifties with renal cell carcinoma. This chain connects TRBV6-5 to TRBJ2-5; unclear D gene. The CDR3: CASSYLETQYF. Here the CDR3 DNA reads TGTGCCAGCAGTTATTTGGAGACCCAGTACTTC.